Below, 6 T cell receptor beta chains from the same sample are listed, as sequenced in a study of control samples from healthy donors and cancer patients. Repertoires were generated with immunoSEQ multiplex PCR, while TCRdb's copy carries only in-frame clones and drops some. The sample shows about 80,000 clones, roughly nine tenths of them seen only once. Specimen: blood. These receptors all stem from a man aged 50-59 years in good health.

This clone was seen a few times. This chain joins TRBV7-3 and TRBJ2-3, with TRBD2 identical over 11 bases. Trimming took 2 bases from V and 11 from J; bases not matched to a gene: 6. CDR3 size: 14 residues. From germline, CDR1 is SGHTA and CDR2 FQGTGA. The CDR3 region has the DNA TGTGCCAGCAGCTTAGGTCTAGCGGGGGGTAAGCAGTATTTT. Protein product: CASSLGLAGGKQYF.

This sequence joins TRBV24-1 and TRBJ1-1; the D is unclear. Germline assignment: CDR1 KGHDR and CDR2 SFDVKD. Trimming stripped 4 bases from V and 11 bases from J, with 16 bases between. The CDR3 sequence is 13 residues long. Here the CDR3 reads CATSDRLGGKAFF. DNA for the CDR3: TGTGCCACCAGTGACAGACTTGGAGGAAAGGCTTTCTTT.

The J gene is TRBJ2-2, the V gene TRBV6-5, with D uncertain. CDR3 length equals 14 residues. Germline V gives CDR1 MNHEY, CDR2 SVGAGI. Between the trimmed V and J ends, which lost 4 bases and 4 bases, there was a span of 10 bases. In DNA form, the CDR3 reads TGTGCCAGCAGTTCCTGGGGTGCCACCGGGGAGCTGTTTTTT. Its protein product is CASSSWGATGELFF.

DNA for the CDR3: TGTGCCAGCAGTCGTTACTCTGGGACAGGGCGTATCACCGGGGAGCTGTTTTTT. Translation gives CASSRYSGTGRITGELFF. The chain recombines TRBV6-6 with TRBJ2-2, with 9 bases that match TRBD1. V dropped 5 bases and J dropped 4; count of bases not matched to a gene: 14. CDR3 length equals 18 residues. Per the germline V gene, CDR1 is MNHNY and CDR2 is SVGAGI (reference sequence).

This sequence joins TRBV30 and TRBJ2-3; TRBD1 matches at 7 bases. CDR3 size: 15 residues. Germline trimming cut 0 bases from V and 6 bases from J; bases unmatched to any gene: 9. Per germline, CDR1 GTSNPN and CDR2 SVGIG (reference sequence). CDR3 protein: CAWSVGTEAVDTQYF. The CDR3 DNA reads TGTGCCTGGAGTGTTGGGACAGAAGCCGTGGATACGCAGTATTTT.

This chain connects TRBV11-3 to TRBJ2-6, with D perhaps matching TRBD2 (6 bases). V shed 2 bases and J shed 0 bases, with 11 bases lying between them. The CDR3 sequence is 17 residues long. Germline assignment: CDR1 SGHNT and CDR2 YENEEA. The CDR3 DNA follows: TGTGCCAGCAGCTTATTGGGGGGATTCTCTGGGGCCAACGTCCTGACTTTC. It specifies CASSLLGGFSGANVLTF. Full variable domain (missing parts from reference TRBV11-3 and TRBJ2-6): EAGVVQSPRYKIIEKKQPVAFWCNPISGHNTLYWYLQNLGQGPELLIRYENEEAVDDSQLPKDRFSAERLKGVDSTLKIQPAELGDSAVYLCASSLLGGFSGANVLTFGAGSRLTVL.